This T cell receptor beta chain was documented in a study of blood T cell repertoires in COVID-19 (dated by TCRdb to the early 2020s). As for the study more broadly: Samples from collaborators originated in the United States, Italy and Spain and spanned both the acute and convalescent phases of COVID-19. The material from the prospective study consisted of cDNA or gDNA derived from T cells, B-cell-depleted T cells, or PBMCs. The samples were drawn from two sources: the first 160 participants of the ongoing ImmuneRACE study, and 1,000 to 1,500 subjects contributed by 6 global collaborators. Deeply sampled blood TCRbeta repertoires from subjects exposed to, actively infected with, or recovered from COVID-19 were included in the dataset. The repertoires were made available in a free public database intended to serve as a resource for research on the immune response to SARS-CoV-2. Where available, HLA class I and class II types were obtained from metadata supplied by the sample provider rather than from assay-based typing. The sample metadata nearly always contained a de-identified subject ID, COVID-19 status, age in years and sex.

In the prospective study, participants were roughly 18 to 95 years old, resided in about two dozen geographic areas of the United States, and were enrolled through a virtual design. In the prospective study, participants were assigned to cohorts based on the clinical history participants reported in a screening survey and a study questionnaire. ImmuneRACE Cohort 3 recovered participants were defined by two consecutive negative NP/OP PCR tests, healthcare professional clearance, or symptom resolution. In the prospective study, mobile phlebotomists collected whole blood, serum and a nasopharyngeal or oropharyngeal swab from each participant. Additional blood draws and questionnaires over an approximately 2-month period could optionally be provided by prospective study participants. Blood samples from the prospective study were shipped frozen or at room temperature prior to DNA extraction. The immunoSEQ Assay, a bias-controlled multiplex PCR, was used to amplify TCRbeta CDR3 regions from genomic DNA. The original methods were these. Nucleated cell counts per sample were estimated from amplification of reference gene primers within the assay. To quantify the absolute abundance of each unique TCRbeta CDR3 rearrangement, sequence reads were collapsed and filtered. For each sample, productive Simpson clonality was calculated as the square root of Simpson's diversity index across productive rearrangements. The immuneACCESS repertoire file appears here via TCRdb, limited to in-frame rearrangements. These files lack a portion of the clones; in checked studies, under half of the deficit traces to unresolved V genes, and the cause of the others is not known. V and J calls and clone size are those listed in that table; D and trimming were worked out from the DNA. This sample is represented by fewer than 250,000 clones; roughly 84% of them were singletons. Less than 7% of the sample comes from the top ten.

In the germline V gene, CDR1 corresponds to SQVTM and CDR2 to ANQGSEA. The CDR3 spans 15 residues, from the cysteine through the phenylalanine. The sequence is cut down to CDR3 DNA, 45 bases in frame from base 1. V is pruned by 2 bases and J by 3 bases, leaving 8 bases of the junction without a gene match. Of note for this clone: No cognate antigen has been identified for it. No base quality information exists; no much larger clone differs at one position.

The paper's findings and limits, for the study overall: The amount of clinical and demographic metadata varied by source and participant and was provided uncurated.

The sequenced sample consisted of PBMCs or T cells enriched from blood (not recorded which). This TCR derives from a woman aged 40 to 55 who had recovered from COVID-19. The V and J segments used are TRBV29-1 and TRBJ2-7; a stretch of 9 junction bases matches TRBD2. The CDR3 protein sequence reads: CSVELAGSEFYEQYF. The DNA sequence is TGCAGCGTTGAACTAGCGGGATCTGAATTCTACGAGCAGTACTTC.